This passage covers 23 T cell receptor beta chains from one sample sequenced in a study of OX40 agonist ivuxolimab in advanced cancers. Libraries were constructed by the immunoSEQ multiplex PCR assay. TCRdb limited this immuneACCESS table to in-frame rearrangements with V and J called. A share of clones is missing; checked studies link under half to unresolved V genes, and the rest is unexplained. The sample table records around 53,000 clones; 75% to 80% of these occur just once. The ten largest clones capture around 2.4% of the sample. Here the sequenced sample was CD4+ or CD8+ T cells sorted from blood, taken in a trial of the OX40 agonist ivuxolimab. The receptors derive from an adult with an advanced solid tumor such as melanoma, head and neck, liver or kidney cancer.

V and J are TRBV27 and TRBJ1-2; no clear D gene. CDR1 and CDR2 (germline): MNHEY, SMNVEV (reference sequence). This CDR3 comprises 14 residues. Trimming pared 3 bases from V and 3 bases from J, leaving 11 bases between. CDR3 loop: CASSFRNIDYGYTF. The CDR3 region has the DNA TGTGCCAGCAGTTTTAGAAATATTGACTATGGCTACACCTTC.

The V call is TRBV6-6, the J call TRBJ2-1; no reliable D call. Germline V gene data show CDR1 as MNHNY and CDR2 as SVGAGI (reference sequence). V gave up 2 bases and J gave up 0 bases, with 8 bases separating them. The CDR3 is 15 amino acids. CDR3 sequence (DNA): TGTGCCAGCAGTTACGGCGGAAGCTCCTACAATGAGCAGTTCTTC. It specifies CASSYGGSSYNEQFF.

This chain uses TRBV6-1 with TRBJ2-5; maybe TRBD2 (5 bases). There are 14 residues in the CDR3. Trimming removed 4 bases at V and 0 bases at J, with 9 bases between. Germline CDR1 MNHNS, CDR2 SASEGT. The CDR3, as DNA: TGTGCCAGCAGTGCCCGGGAATACCAAGAGACCCAGTACTTC. It codes for CASSAREYQETQYF.

The V call is TRBV28, the J call TRBJ2-7, with D unresolved. There are 11 residues in the CDR3. V was pared by 2 bases and J by 7 bases, with 6 bases between. Germline V lookup: CDR1 MDHEN, CDR2 SYDVKM. The DNA of the CDR3 is TGTGCCAGCAGTTTAACAAGGGAGCAGTACTTC. This sequence encodes CASSLTREQYF.

The chain links TRBV4-1 to TRBJ1-5; no definite D call. The CDR3 extends over 15 amino acids. CDR1 MGHRA and CDR2 YSYEKL come from the germline V gene. V lost 5 bases, J lost 4 bases, and 15 bases lay in between. Here the CDR3 DNA reads TGCGCCAGCAGCGTGATACCCCACGGGAATCAGCCCCAGCATTTT. Translated: CASSVIPHGNQPQHF.

V is TRBV7-9 and J is TRBJ1-2; D unresolved. This CDR3 contains 14 residues. Trimming shortened V by 5 bases and J by 2 bases, and 12 bases separated the two germline ends. Germline V gene data show CDR1 as SEHNR and CDR2 as FQNEAQ (reference sequence). DNA of the CDR3: TGTGCCAGCAGCCCTCCCGCCGCGAACTATGGCTACACCTTC. Translated, it gives CASSPPAANYGYTF.

The V and J genes are TRBV19 and TRBJ2-5, with TRBD1 matching 8 bases. The ends lost 9 bases at V and 2 bases at J; junction bases unmatched: 5. This CDR3 is built from 13 residues. Germline-derived CDR1 and CDR2 are LNHDA and SQIVND (reference sequence). The CDR3 protein is CASSRDRQETQYF. CDR3 DNA sequence: TGTGCCAGCTCCCGGGACAGGCAAGAGACCCAGTACTTC.

The chain links TRBV2 to TRBJ2-3; D may match TRBD1 or TRBD2 (6 bases each). The CDR3 extends over 14 amino acids. With 8 bases removed from V and 2 bases from J, the gap between germline ends came to 14 bases. Germline V gene sequence: CDR1 SNHLY, CDR2 FYNNEI. Here the CDR3 reads CASHKGGFTDTQYF. The DNA of the CDR3 is TGTGCCAGCCACAAAGGGGGGTTCACAGATACGCAGTATTTT.

This chain links TRBV6-4 with TRBJ1-6; D is undetermined. Germline CDR1 and CDR2: MRHNA and SNTAGT. V lost 2 bases to trimming and J lost 5 bases, with 4 bases between them. This CDR3 is 13 amino acids long. DNA for the CDR3: TGTGCCAGCAGTGACACCAATAATTCACCCCTCCACTTT. Its translation is CASSDTNNSPLHF.

The rearrangement links TRBV5-5 to TRBJ2-7; the D gene is possibly TRBD1 (7 bases). The V gene lost 0 bases and the J gene lost 5 bases, with 18 bases spanning the gap. Germline assignment: CDR1 SGHKS and CDR2 YYEKEE (reference sequence). This CDR3 is built from 16 residues. The CDR3 is CASSLAPQGGRHEQYF. CDR3 DNA: TGTGCCAGCAGCTTGGCCCCTCAGGGGGGAAGGCACGAGCAGTACTTC.

This clone is a singleton in its sample. The chain links TRBV18 to TRBJ1-1, with unresolved D. CDR1 and CDR2 from the germline V gene are KGHSH and LQKENI. The CDR3 is made up of 16 amino acids. Trimming took off 3 bases at V and 0 bases at J, with 14 bases between the two ends. The DNA of the CDR3 is TGTGCCAGCTCACCGCCATCCCCGACTCTGAACACTGAAGCTTTCTTT. Encoded protein: CASSPPSPTLNTEAFF.

The chain couples TRBV5-1 to TRBJ1-1; D is ambiguous. The germline V gene has CDR1 SGHRS and CDR2 YFSETQ. The ends were cut back, 0 bases at V and 4 bases at J, with 10 bases in the middle. The CDR3 spans 14 residues. CDR3: CASSLEEGITEAFF. In DNA, the CDR3 is TGCGCCAGCAGCTTGGAGGAAGGGATCACTGAAGCTTTCTTT. The full variable domain, completed using reference TRBV5-1 and TRBJ1-1, is KAGVTQTPRYLIKTRGQQVTLSCSPISGHRSVSWYQQTPGQGLQFLFEYFSETQRNKGNFPGRFSGRQFSNSRSEMNVSTLELGDSALYLCASSLEEGITEAFFGQGTRLTVV.

This clone was recorded a few times. The chain employs TRBV30 and TRBJ2-7; 9 positions match TRBD2. CDR3 size: 13 residues. With V trimmed by 3 bases and J by 2 bases, 2 bases remained unmatched. CDR1 and CDR2 from the germline V gene are GTSNPN and SVGIG (reference sequence). The CDR3 DNA reads as TGTGCCTGGAGAAGGACTAGCGCCTACGAGCAGTACTTC. Its translation: CAWRRTSAYEQYF.

The table lists this clone with a few counts. The V and J genes are TRBV4-3 and TRBJ2-3, with 9 bases aligning to TRBD2. V was pared by 0 bases and J by 6 bases, with 7 bases of the junction left unmatched. CDR3 length: 16 residues. Germline loops: CDR1 LGHNA, CDR2 YSLEER. This CDR3 is CASSQEGSGGPDTQYF. The DNA for the CDR3 is TGCGCCAGCAGCCAAGAGGGTAGCGGGGGCCCGGATACGCAGTATTTT.

CDR3 protein: CATGNGYGYTF. The DNA for the CDR3 is TGTGCCACCGGAAACGGCTATGGCTACACCTTC. This chain links TRBV28 with TRBJ1-2; no definite D call. Trimming took 10 bases from V and 4 from J, leaving 10 bases between them. This CDR3 has 11 amino acids. The germline V gene encodes CDR1 MDHEN and CDR2 SYDVKM.

This clone was picked up a small number of times. This chain links TRBV4-3 with TRBJ1-2, with D unresolved. The CDR3 has 14 amino acids. Deletions cut 2 bases from V and 8 bases from J, with 15 bases between. Germline V gives CDR1 LGHNA, CDR2 YSLEER. In nucleotides, the CDR3 is TGCGCCAGCAGCCAATTTTTAGGTGTGTGGGGCTACACCTTC. Protein product: CASSQFLGVWGYTF.

The rearrangement uses TRBV2 and TRBJ1-1; D unresolved. The CDR3 spans 14 residues. Germline lookup yields CDR1 SNHLY and CDR2 FYNNEI. The V end was cut by 4 bases, the J end by 3 bases, with 12 bases between. CDR3: CASSGRELDTEAFF. The CDR3 DNA reads as TGTGCCAGCAGTGGGAGGGAATTGGACACTGAAGCTTTCTTT.

This chain links TRBV10-2 with TRBJ1-1; D possibly corresponds to TRBD1 (6 bases). Trimming cost V 7 bases and J 1 base, with 13 bases left between them. CDR3 length: 14 residues. Germline CDR1 reads WSHSY; CDR2 reads SAAADI. This CDR3 reads CASNAGHPNTEAFF. The CDR3 nucleotides read TGCGCCAGCAACGCGGGACACCCGAACACTGAAGCTTTCTTT.

The chain links TRBV11-2 to TRBJ2-3, with a possible D match to TRBD1 (5 bases). V lost 3 bases, J lost 0 bases, and 7 bases lay in between. Germline CDR1 SGHAT, CDR2 FQNNGV. The CDR3 spans 14 residues. The CDR3: CASSLGRSTDTQYF. CDR3 DNA sequence: TGTGCCAGCAGCTTGGGGCGTAGCACAGATACGCAGTATTTT.

This chain connects TRBV4-1 to TRBJ2-5, with D hard to call. V was clipped by 1 base and J by 1 base, with 4 bases between them. The CDR3 is made up of 13 amino acids. Germline values: CDR1 MGHRA, CDR2 YSYEKL. The CDR3 is CASSQVLQETQYF. As DNA, the CDR3 is TGCGCCAGCAGCCAAGTCCTCCAAGAGACCCAGTACTTC.

This chain links TRBV5-1 with TRBJ2-3, with D perhaps matching TRBD2 (6 bases). Trimming removed 4 bases from V and 2 bases from J, with 11 bases in between. This CDR3 is built from 14 residues. CDR1 is SGHRS, CDR2 YFSETQ, per germline. CDR3 bases: TGCGCCAGCAGCCTCGGGACTCCCACAGATACGCAGTATTTT. Protein product: CASSLGTPTDTQYF.

This CDR3 reads CASSEVGGSSNQPQHF. The DNA of the CDR3 is TGTGCCAGCAGTGAAGTTGGAGGGTCTAGCAATCAGCCCCAGCATTTT. The V call is TRBV6-1, the J call TRBJ1-5; D is unclear. The germline V gene has CDR1 MNHNS and CDR2 SASEGT. The CDR3 runs 16 residues. V lost 1 base and J lost 0, with 10 bases in between.

The V call is TRBV7-3, the J call TRBJ1-1; D is possibly TRBD1 (5 bases). Germline CDR1 SGHTA, CDR2 FQGTGA. Between the trimmed V and J ends, which lost 3 bases and 5 bases, there was a span of 10 bases. This CDR3 contains 13 residues. The CDR3, as DNA: TGTGCCAGCAGCTTGGGGGGATGGACTGAAGCTTTCTTT. This gives the protein CASSLGGWTEAFF.